This TCR beta chain emerged from a study of cytomegalovirus exposure and HLA in healthy donors. Study observations and caveats: A missense variant in DCLRE1C was later tied to TCR beta V- and J-gene trimming.

PCR employed 60 Vbeta and 13 Jbeta primers. TCRdb keeps only in-frame clones here, not all; method: immunoSEQ multiplex PCR. This repertoire shows more than 130,000 clones, nearly 80% found once; its top ten account for 5% to 5.5%. Details on this clone: What it binds is not known.

In germline, CDR1 is SGHNT, CDR2 YENEEA. CDR3 length equals 15 residues. Trimming left V 5 bases short and J 1 base short, with 11 bases between. Input material: PBMCs. V and J are TRBV11-3 and TRBJ2-2; tentative D call: TRBD1 (5 bases). The TCR was taken from a male donor in good health and CMV-seronegative. The CDR3 loop is CASSPNQGNTGELFF. The CDR3 DNA sequence: TGTGCCAGCAGCCCGAATCAGGGGAACACCGGGGAGCTGTTTTTT.